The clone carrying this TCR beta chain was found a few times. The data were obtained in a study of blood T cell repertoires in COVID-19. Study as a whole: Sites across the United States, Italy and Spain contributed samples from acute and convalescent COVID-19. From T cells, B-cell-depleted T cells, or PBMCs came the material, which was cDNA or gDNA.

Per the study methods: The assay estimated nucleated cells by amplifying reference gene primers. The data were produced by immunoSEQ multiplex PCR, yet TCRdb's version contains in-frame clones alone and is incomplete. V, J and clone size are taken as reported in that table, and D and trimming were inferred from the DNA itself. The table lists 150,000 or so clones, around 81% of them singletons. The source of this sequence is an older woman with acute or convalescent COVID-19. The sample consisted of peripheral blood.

The CDR3, as DNA: TGTGCCAGCAGTTGGGGGACACCGAACACTGAAGCTTTCTTT. This encodes CASSWGTPNTEAFF. V is TRBV6-2 or TRBV6-3 and J is TRBJ1-1; tentatively, D is TRBD1 (6 bases). Germline-derived CDR1 and CDR2 are MNHEY and SVGEGT. V was cut by 4 bases and J by 1 base, with 10 bases left in between. CDR3 size: 14 residues.